These 24 T cell receptor beta chains share one sample of origin, sequenced in a study of human T cells and chemical hapten exposure. The time point here: patch test 3, about 24 weeks after DPC sensitization. Treatment here: therapeutic diphenylcyclopropenone sensitization with weekly scalp DPC. The authors' total RNA extraction used unfractionated whole blood. TCRdb used MiXCR to reprocess the RACE reads, holding one entry per CDR3 protein. The sample lists tens of thousands of distinct CDR3 sequences, around a tenth occurring once. The sequencing used whole blood, collected in connection with sensitization to the hapten diphenylcyclopropenone (DPC). These receptor sequences come from a man aged 45-65 years with alopecia areata. Some clones in this sample may be carry-over from other donors' samples.

This clonotype was seen repeatedly, ten times or more. The V call is TRBV7-2, the J call TRBJ2-5, with 11 bases fitting TRBD2. V was clipped by 1 base and J by 5 bases; unmatched bases: 6. The CDR3 totals 16 residues. Germline lookup yields CDR1 SGHTA and CDR2 FQGNSA. The CDR3 is CASSLDGTSGGETQYF. CDR3 DNA: TGTGCCAGCAGCTTAGATGGGACTAGCGGAGGGGAGACCCAGTACTTC.

This clonotype has ten or more counts. CDR3 amino acids: CASRPGPGGAQPQHF. CDR3 DNA: TGTGCCAGCAGACCGGGACCAGGGGGGGCTCAGCCCCAGCATTTT. V gene TRBV27 combines with J gene TRBJ1-5; 7 bases are shared with TRBD1. V dropped 6 bases and J dropped 6; count of bases not matched to a gene: 11. CDR1 and CDR2 (germline): MNHEY, SMNVEV (reference sequence). The CDR3 runs 15 residues.

The genes are TRBV4-1 and TRBJ2-7, with D maybe TRBD1 (5 bases). Germline lookup yields CDR1 MGHRA and CDR2 YSYEKL. This CDR3 comprises 14 residues. V lost 0 bases and J lost 3, with 9 bases in between. The DNA of the CDR3 is TGCGCCAGCAGCCAAGATCAGGGTTTCTACGAGCAGTACTTC. It encodes CASSQDQGFYEQYF.

Only a few counts were recorded for this clonotype. This chain links TRBV29-1 with TRBJ1-1; TRBD1 matches 7 bases. V lost 5 bases, J lost 2 bases, and 5 bases stayed unmatched. The germline V gene has CDR1 SQVTM and CDR2 ANQGSEA. The CDR3 totals 13 residues. CDR3 DNA: TGCAGCGTTCGACAGGGTGTAAACACTGAAGCTTTCTTT. This gives the protein CSVRQGVNTEAFF.

The table lists this clonotype with a few counts. This rearrangement joins TRBV6-5 to TRBJ2-7, with D perhaps assigned TRBD1 or TRBD2 (5 bases each). V lost 0 bases and J 2 bases, leaving 11 bases between the germline ends. The CDR3 has 15 residues. The germline CDR1 and CDR2 sequences are MNHEY and SVGAGI. The CDR3 reads CASSYSRDVAYEQYF. In DNA form, the CDR3 reads TGTGCCAGCAGTTACTCAAGGGACGTAGCCTACGAGCAGTACTTC.

There are a few counts of this clonotype. V and J are TRBV25-1 and TRBJ2-7; unclear D gene. The germline CDR1 and CDR2 sequences are MGHDK and SYGVNS. Trimming stripped 3 bases from V and 3 bases from J, with 12 bases between. The CDR3 has 14 residues. Written as DNA, the CDR3 is TGTGCCAGCAGTGAGGACCGGGTCTTCTACGAGCAGTACTTC. It translates to CASSEDRVFYEQYF.

The rearrangement uses TRBV28 and TRBJ1-5, with a weak D call TRBD1 (6 bases). This CDR3 comprises 13 residues. Germline V gives CDR1 MDHEN, CDR2 SYDVKM. The V end was cut by 4 bases, the J end by 7 bases, with 11 bases between. The CDR3 sequence: CASSSSTGQPQHF. CDR3 nucleotide sequence: TGTGCCAGCAGTTCGTCGACAGGACAGCCCCAGCATTTT.

This clonotype was counted at least ten times. The rearrangement uses TRBV20-1 and TRBJ1-2; possibly TRBD1 for D (6 bases). The germline gives CDR1 DFQATT, CDR2 SNEGSKA (reference sequence). The CDR3 length is 13 residues. With 6 bases removed from V and 3 bases from J, the gap between germline ends came to 14 bases. CDR3: CSARYGGDYGYTF. CDR3 DNA sequence: TGCAGTGCCAGATACGGGGGCGACTATGGCTACACCTTC.

Many counts were recorded for this clonotype. The V gene is TRBV5-1, the J gene TRBJ2-1; 10 bases are shared with TRBD2. V lost 0 bases and J lost 9; bases outside the gene matches: 9. Germline V gives CDR1 SGHRS, CDR2 YFSETQ. CDR3 length equals 16 residues. DNA of the CDR3: TGCGCCAGCAGCTTGGATCCTAGCGGGAGTCGTGGTGAGCAGTTCTTC. The encoded protein is CASSLDPSGSRGEQFF. Drawing the rest from reference TRBV5-1 and TRBJ2-1, the complete variable domain is KAGVTQTPRYLIKTRGQQVTLSCSPISGHRSVSWYQQTPGQGLQFLFEYFSETQRNKGNFPGRFSGRQFSNSRSEMNVSTLELGDSALYLCASSLDPSGSRGEQFFGPGTRLTVL.

This clonotype was seen repeatedly, ten times or more. This sequence joins TRBV7-2 and TRBJ2-7; D gene unclear. Per germline, CDR1 SGHTA and CDR2 FQGNSA. This CDR3 has 11 amino acids. V lost 5 bases and J lost 4, with 6 bases in between. CDR3 bases: TGTGCCAGCAGCCCTTCATACGAGCAGTACTTC. Its protein is CASSPSYEQYF. The full variable domain, rest sourced from reference TRBV7-2 and TRBJ2-7, is GAGVSQSPSNKVTEKGKDVELRCDPISGHTALYWYRQSLGQGLEFLIYFQGNSAPDKSGLPSDRFSAERTGGSVSTLTIQRTQQEDSAVYLCASSPSYEQYFGPGTRLTVT.

The V call is TRBV15, the J call TRBJ2-5; D is ambiguous. The CDR3 is 14 residues long. V dropped 1 base and J dropped 4 bases, with 10 bases sitting between them. CDR1 is LNHNV, CDR2 YYDKDF, per germline (reference sequence). The CDR3 DNA reads TGTGCCACCAGCAGAGCCGGATTCCGAGAGACCCAGTACTTC. Its translation is CATSRAGFRETQYF.

The rearrangement links TRBV28 to TRBJ2-7; 7 bases line up with TRBD1. The CDR3 runs to 13 residues. Germline lookup yields CDR1 MDHEN and CDR2 SYDVKM. V trimming: 7 bases; J trimming: 2 bases; junction bases outside the gene matches: 5. The CDR3 spells CASIPGQTYEQYF. CDR3 sequence (DNA): TGTGCCAGCATCCCGGGACAGACCTACGAGCAGTACTTC.

This clonotype appeared a few times. The J gene is TRBJ2-7, the V gene TRBV24-1; TRBD1 or TRBD2 may be the D gene (5 bases each). V gave up 9 bases and J gave up 5 bases, with 16 bases separating them. The CDR3 is 13 amino acids. Germline values: CDR1 KGHDR, CDR2 SFDVKD. The CDR3 DNA is TGTGCCACCTTGAAAACGGGGCTTGACGAGCAGTACTTC. Residues: CATLKTGLDEQYF.

This clonotype was counted at least ten times. V and J are TRBV6-2 or TRBV6-3 and TRBJ2-3; D ambiguous. Germline V gene sequence: CDR1 MNHEY, CDR2 SVGEGT. The CDR3 is 13 residues long. Between the trimmed V and J ends, which lost 7 bases and 2 bases, there was a span of 10 bases. DNA of the CDR3: TGTGCCAGCACCCCGGCGACCACAGATACGCAGTATTTT. Translating it yields CASTPATTDTQYF.

In this sample, this clonotype turned up a few times. The chain joins TRBV6-2 or TRBV6-3 to TRBJ2-2, with D tentatively TRBD1 or TRBD2 (5 bases each). CDR1 and CDR2 from the germline V gene are MNHEY and SVGEGT. This CDR3 has 14 amino acids. Trimming shortened V by 7 bases and J by 4 bases, and 13 bases separated the two germline ends. The chain's CDR3 is CASMRYGGTGELFF. For the CDR3, the DNA is TGTGCCAGCATGCGATATGGGGGCACCGGGGAGCTGTTTTTT.

This clonotype was counted at least ten times. The chain combines TRBV21-1 with TRBJ1-2; the D call in the table, TRBD1, was not verified against the DNA. TRBV21-1 is labeled a pseudogene. CDR3 length: 14 amino acids. The CDR3 spells CASSKEDIDYGYTF. DNA for the CDR3: TGTGCCAGCAGCAAAGAGGACATCGACTATGGCTACACCTTC.

This chain links TRBV7-8 with TRBJ1-5, with 7 bases fitting TRBD1. The CDR3 spans 16 residues. Germline CDR1 and CDR2: SGHVS and FQNEAQ. J gave up 2 bases and V 5 bases, and 9 bases lay outside the gene matches. CDR3 coding DNA: TGTGCCAGCAGCCCCGACAGGGTTGGAGGCAATCAGCCCCAGCATTTT. Its protein product is CASSPDRVGGNQPQHF.

The chain uses TRBV7-2 and TRBJ2-3; a possible D gene is TRBD2 (6 bases). Looked up from germline, CDR1 is SGHTA and CDR2 is FQGNSA. CDR3 size: 14 residues. Trimming stripped 0 bases from V and 9 bases from J, with 13 bases between. CDR3 nucleotides: TGTGCCAGCAGCTTAGCGGGGACTGCCGGGACGCAGTATTTT. It specifies CASSLAGTAGTQYF.

There are a few counts of this clonotype. The chain links TRBV27 to TRBJ2-7, with D tentatively TRBD2 (6 bases). Germline lookup yields CDR1 MNHEY and CDR2 SMNVEV (reference sequence). The V gene lost 1 base and the J gene lost 3 bases, with 7 bases spanning the gap. The CDR3 is 13 residues long. CDR3 coding DNA: TGTGCCAGCAGTTTATGGGGAGGCTACGAGCAGTACTTC. Translating gives CASSLWGGYEQYF.

This clonotype has ten or more counts. V usage is TRBV12-3 or TRBV12-4 and J usage is TRBJ1-1; 8 nucleotides align to TRBD1. Trimming removed 5 bases from V and 11 bases from J; junction bases left unmatched: 10. The CDR3 has 13 amino acids. DNA of the CDR3: TGTGCCAGCAGTCACGGGACAGGTAGTAGGGCTTTCTTT. It encodes CASSHGTGSRAFF.

This clonotype appeared many times. The chain couples TRBV15 to TRBJ2-1; TRBD2 agrees at 9 bases. The germline gives CDR1 LNHNV, CDR2 YYDKDF (reference sequence). The CDR3 loop spans 17 amino acids. The junction had 11 bases not matched to a gene; V was cut back by 0 bases and J by 8 bases. This chain's CDR3 is CATSRESDSGSGHEQFF. CDR3 bases: TGTGCCACCAGCAGAGAAAGTGATAGCGGGAGTGGTCATGAGCAGTTCTTC.

This clonotype was detected many times. The chain recombines TRBV19 with TRBJ2-3; perhaps TRBD1 as D (5 bases). The germline V and J ends were trimmed by 3 bases and 1 base, with 8 bases remaining between them. The length of the CDR3 is 14 residues. The germline gives CDR1 LNHDA, CDR2 SQIVND (reference sequence). This CDR3 is CASSMIGGTDTQYF. In DNA form, the CDR3 reads TGTGCCAGTAGTATGATAGGGGGCACAGATACGCAGTATTTT.

V usage is TRBV2 and J usage is TRBJ1-2; D may be TRBD1 (5 bases). The length of the CDR3 is 13 residues. With 5 bases removed from V and 8 bases from J, the gap between germline ends came to 15 bases. Germline CDR1 and CDR2: SNHLY and FYNNEI. The CDR3 protein is CASSTGQGTGYTF. CDR3 nucleotides: TGTGCCAGCAGTACGGGGCAGGGTACCGGCTACACCTTC.

This clonotype appeared many times. The chain joins TRBV11-2 to TRBJ2-1, with TRBD1 identical over 8 bases. Losses at the gene ends were 5 bases for V and 10 bases for J; bases not matched to a gene: 16. Germline V gives CDR1 SGHAT, CDR2 FQNNGV. The CDR3 sequence is 16 residues long. Here the CDR3 reads CASSPTRGPGGVEQFF. CDR3 sequence (DNA): TGTGCCAGCAGCCCAACCAGGGGGCCTGGCGGGGTAGAGCAGTTCTTC.